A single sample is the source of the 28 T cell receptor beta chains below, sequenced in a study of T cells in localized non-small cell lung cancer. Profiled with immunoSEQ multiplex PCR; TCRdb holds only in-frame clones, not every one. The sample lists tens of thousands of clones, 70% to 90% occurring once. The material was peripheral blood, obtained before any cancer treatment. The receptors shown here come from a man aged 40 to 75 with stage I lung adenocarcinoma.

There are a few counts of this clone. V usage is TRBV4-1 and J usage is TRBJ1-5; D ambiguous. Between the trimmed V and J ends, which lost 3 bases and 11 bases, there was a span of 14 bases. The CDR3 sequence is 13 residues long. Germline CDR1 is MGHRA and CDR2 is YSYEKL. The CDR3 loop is CASSQSVGEAQHF. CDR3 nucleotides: TGCGCCAGCAGCCAGTCAGTCGGGGAGGCCCAGCATTTT.

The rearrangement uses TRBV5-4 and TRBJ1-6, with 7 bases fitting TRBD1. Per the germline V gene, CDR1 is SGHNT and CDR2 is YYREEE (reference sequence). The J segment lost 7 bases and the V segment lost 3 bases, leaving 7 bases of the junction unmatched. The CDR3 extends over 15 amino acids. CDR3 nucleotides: TGTGCCAGCAGCTCCGGGACAGCCTCCAATTCACCCCTCCACTTT. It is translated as CASSSGTASNSPLHF.

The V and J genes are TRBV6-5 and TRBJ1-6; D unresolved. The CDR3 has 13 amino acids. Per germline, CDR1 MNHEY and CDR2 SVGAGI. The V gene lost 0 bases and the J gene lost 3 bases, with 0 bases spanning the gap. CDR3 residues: CASSYSYNSPLHF. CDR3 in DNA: TGTGCCAGCAGTTACTCCTATAATTCACCCCTCCACTTT.

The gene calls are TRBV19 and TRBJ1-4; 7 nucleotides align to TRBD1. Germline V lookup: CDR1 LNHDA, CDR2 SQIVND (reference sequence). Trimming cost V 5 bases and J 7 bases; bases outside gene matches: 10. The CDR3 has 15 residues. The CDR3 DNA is TGTGCCAGTAGTCCCGGGACAGCCTCCTTTGAAAAACTGTTTTTT. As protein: CASSPGTASFEKLFF.

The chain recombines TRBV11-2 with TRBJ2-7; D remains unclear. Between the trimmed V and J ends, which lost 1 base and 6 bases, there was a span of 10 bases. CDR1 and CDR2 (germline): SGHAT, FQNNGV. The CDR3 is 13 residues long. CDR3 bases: TGTGCCAGCAGCTTAGTCGGGCTTAGCGAGCAGTACTTC. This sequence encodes CASSLVGLSEQYF.

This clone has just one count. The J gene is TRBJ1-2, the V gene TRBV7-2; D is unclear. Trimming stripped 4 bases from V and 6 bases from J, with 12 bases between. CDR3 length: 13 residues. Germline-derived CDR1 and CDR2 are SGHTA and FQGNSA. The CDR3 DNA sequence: TGTGCCAGCAGCTGGGCTATTGGGGATGGCTACACCTTC. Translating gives CASSWAIGDGYTF.

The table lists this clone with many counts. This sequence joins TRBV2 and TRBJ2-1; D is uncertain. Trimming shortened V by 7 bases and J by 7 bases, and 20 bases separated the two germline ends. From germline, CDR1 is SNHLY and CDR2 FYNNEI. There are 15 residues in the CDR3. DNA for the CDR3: TGTGCCAGCACCGAACCGGCCACGAGTGAGAATGAGCAGTTCTTC. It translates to CASTEPATSENEQFF.

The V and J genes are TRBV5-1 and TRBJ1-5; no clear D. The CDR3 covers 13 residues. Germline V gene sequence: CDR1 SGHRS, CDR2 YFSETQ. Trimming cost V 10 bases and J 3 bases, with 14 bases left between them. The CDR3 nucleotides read TGCGCCTCCGCAAACGGGCCCAATCAGCCCCAGCATTTT. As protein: CASANGPNQPQHF. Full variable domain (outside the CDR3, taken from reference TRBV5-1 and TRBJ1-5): KAGVTQTPRYLIKTRGQQVTLSCSPISGHRSVSWYQQTPGQGLQFLFEYFSETQRNKGNFPGRFSGRQFSNSRSEMNVSTLELGDSALYLCASANGPNQPQHFGDGTRLSIL.

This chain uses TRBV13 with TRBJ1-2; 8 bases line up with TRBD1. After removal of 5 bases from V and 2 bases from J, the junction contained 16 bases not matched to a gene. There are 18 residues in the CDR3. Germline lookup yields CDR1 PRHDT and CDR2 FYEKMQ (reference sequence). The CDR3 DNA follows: TGTGCCAGCAGCGCTACCGGGACAGGAGGGGTTCTAAACTATGGCTACACCTTC. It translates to CASSATGTGGVLNYGYTF.

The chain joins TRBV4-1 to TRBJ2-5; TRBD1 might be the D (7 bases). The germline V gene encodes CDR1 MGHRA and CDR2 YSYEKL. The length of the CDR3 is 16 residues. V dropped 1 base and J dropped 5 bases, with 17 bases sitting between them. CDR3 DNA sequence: TGCGCCAGCAGCCAAGGATGGCGGGACAGCCGGGAGACCCAGTACTTC. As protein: CASSQGWRDSRETQYF.

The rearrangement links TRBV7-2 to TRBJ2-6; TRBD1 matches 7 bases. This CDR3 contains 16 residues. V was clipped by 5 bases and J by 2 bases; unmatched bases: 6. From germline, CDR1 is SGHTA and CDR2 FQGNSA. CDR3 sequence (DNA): TGTGCCAGCAGCCGACAGGGTGGTGCTGGGGCCAACGTCCTGACTTTC. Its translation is CASSRQGGAGANVLTF.

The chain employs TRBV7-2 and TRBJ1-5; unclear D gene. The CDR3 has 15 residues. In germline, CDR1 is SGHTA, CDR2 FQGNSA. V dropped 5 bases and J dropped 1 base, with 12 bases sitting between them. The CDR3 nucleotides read TGTGCCAGCAGCCCGCAAGGGATAAGCAATCAGCCCCAGCATTTT. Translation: CASSPQGISNQPQHF.

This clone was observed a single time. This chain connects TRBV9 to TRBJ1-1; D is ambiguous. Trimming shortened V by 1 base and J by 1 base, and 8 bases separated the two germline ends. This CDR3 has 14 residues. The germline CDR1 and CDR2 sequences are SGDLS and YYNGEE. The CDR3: CASSVRWSNTEAFF. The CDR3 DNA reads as TGTGCCAGCAGCGTAAGGTGGTCGAACACTGAAGCTTTCTTT. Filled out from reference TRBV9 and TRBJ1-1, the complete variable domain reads DSGVTQTPKHLITATGQRVTLRCSPRSGDLSVYWYQQSLDQGLQFLIQYYNGEERAKGNILERFSAQQFPDLHSELNLSSLELGDSALYFCASSVRWSNTEAFFGQGTRLTVV.

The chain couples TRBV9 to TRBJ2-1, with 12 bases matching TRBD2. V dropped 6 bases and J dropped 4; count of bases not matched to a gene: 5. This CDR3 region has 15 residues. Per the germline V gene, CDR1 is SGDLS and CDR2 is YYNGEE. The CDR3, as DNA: TGTGCCAGCACAGGGACTAGCGGGCCATACAATGAGCAGTTCTTC. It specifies CASTGTSGPYNEQFF.

The CDR3 loop is CASSKQGGNTEAFF. Here the CDR3 DNA reads TGCGCCAGCAGCAAACAGGGGGGGAACACTGAAGCTTTCTTT. The chain combines TRBV10-2 with TRBJ1-1; 8 bases line up with TRBD1. This CDR3 is 14 amino acids long. Losses at the gene ends were 6 bases for V and 1 base for J; bases not matched to a gene: 4. In germline, CDR1 is WSHSY, CDR2 SAAADI.

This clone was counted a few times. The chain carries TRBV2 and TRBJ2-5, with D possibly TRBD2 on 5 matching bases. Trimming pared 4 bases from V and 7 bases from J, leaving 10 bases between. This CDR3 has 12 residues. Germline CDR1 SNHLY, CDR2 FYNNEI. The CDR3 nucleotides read TGTGCCAGCAGTGTTACTAGAGGGACCCAGTACTTC. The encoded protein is CASSVTRGTQYF.

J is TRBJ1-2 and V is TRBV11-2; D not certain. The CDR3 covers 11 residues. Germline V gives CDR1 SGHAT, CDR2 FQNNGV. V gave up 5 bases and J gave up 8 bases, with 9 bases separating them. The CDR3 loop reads CASSRVSGYTF. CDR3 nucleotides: TGTGCCAGCAGCAGGGTTAGCGGCTACACCTTC.

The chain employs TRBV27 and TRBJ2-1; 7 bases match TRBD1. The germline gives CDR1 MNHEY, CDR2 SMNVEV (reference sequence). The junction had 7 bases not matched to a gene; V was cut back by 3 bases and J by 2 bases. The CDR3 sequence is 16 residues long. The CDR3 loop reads CASSLGRQGAYNEQFF. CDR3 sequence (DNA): TGTGCCAGCAGTTTGGGTCGGCAGGGGGCCTACAATGAGCAGTTCTTC.

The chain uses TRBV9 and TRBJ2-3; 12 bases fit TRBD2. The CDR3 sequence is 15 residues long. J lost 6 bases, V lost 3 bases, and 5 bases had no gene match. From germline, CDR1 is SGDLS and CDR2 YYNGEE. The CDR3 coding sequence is TGTGCCAGCAGCGGGCGACTAGCGGGAGTGGATACGCAGTATTTT. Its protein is CASSGRLAGVDTQYF.

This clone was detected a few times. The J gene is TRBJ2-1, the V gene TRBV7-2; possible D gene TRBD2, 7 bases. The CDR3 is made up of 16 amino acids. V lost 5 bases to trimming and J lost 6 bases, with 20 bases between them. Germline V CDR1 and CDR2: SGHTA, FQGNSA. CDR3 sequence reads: CASSPAPGRGANEQFF. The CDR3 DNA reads TGTGCCAGCAGCCCGGCCCCGGGCCGGGGGGCCAATGAGCAGTTCTTC.

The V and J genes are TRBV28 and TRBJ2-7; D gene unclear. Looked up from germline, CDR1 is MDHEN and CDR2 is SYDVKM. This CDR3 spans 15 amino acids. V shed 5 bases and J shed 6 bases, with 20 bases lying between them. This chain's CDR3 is CASSPPQPITGEQYF. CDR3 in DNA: TGTGCCAGCAGTCCCCCCCAGCCCATTACCGGCGAGCAGTACTTC.

The CDR3 reads CASSPQGQDRGTYEQYF. The CDR3 DNA is TGTGCCAGCTCACCCCAGGGGCAGGACAGGGGTACCTACGAGCAGTACTTC. This rearrangement joins TRBV18 to TRBJ2-7, with 9 bases lining up with TRBD1. This CDR3 region has 17 residues. V lost 3 bases and J lost 2; bases outside the gene matches: 11. Per the germline V gene, CDR1 is KGHSH and CDR2 is LQKENI. Full variable domain (missing parts from reference TRBV18 and TRBJ2-7): NAGVMQNPRHLVRRRGQEARLRCSPMKGHSHVYWYRQLPEEGLKFMVYLQKENIIDESGMPKERFSAEFPKEGPSILRIQQVVRGDSAAYFCASSPQGQDRGTYEQYFGPGTRLTVT.

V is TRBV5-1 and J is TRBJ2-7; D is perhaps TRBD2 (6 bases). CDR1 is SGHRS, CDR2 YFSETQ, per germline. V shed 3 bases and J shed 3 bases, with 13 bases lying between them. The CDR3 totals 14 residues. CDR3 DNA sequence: TGCGCCAGCAGCTACGGGACTGGAAACTACGAGCAGTACTTC. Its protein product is CASSYGTGNYEQYF.

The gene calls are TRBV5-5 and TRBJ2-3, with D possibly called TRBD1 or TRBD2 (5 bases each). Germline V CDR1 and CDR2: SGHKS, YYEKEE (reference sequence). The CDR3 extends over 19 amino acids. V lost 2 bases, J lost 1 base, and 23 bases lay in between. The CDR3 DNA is TGTGCCAGCAGCTTTCGGGATCCCTGGGCTGGGGGAGGCACAGATACGCAGTATTTT. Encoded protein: CASSFRDPWAGGGTDTQYF.

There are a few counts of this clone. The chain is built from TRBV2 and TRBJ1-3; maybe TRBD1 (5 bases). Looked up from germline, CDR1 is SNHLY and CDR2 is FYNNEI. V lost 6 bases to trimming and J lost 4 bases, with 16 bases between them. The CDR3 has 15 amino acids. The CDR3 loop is CASRGGVFSGNTIYF. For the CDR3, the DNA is TGTGCCAGCAGGGGGGGGGTTTTTTCCGGAAACACCATATATTTT.

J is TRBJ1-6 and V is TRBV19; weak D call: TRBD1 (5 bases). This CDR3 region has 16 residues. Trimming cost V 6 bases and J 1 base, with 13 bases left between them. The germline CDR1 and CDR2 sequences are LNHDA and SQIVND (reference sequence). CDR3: CASSDWGKSYNSPLHF. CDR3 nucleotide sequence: TGTGCCAGTAGCGACTGGGGGAAATCCTATAATTCACCCCTCCACTTT. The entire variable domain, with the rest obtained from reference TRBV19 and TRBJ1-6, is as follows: DGGITQSPKYLFRKEGQNVTLSCEQNLNHDAMYWYRQDPGQGLRLIYYSQIVNDFQKGDIAEGYSVSREKKESFPLTVTSAQKNPTAFYLCASSDWGKSYNSPLHFGNGTRLTVT.

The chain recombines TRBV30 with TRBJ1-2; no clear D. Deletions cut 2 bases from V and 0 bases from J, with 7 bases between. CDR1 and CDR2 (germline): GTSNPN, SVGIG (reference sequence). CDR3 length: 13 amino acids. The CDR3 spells CAWSPGPNYGYTF. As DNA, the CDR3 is TGTGCCTGGAGTCCCGGGCCTAACTATGGCTACACCTTC.

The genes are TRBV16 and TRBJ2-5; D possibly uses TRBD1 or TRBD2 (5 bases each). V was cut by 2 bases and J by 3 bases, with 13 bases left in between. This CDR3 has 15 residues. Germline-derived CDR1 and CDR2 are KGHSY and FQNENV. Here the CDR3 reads CASSQRGDGKETQYF. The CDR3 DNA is TGTGCCAGCAGCCAACGTGGGGACGGGAAAGAGACCCAGTACTTC.